This TCR beta chain originates from a study of vaccination and CD4 T cells after COVID-19. The Oncomine TCR Beta short-read assay sequenced DNA from cultured CD4+ T cells. One entry per CDR3 protein, called by TCRdb with MiXCR from the PCR reads. Here the sample spans roughly 20,000 distinct CDR3 sequences, around 33% being singletons. V lost 3 bases, J lost 4 bases, and 6 bases stayed unmatched. CDR1 is SGHTA, CDR2 FQGNSA, per germline. This CDR3 is built from 15 residues. Treatment here: approximately 9-day PBMC culture with coronavirus spike peptide pools or control peptides (ViraFEST assay). ViraFEST expanded antigen-specific T cells with peptide pools, then sequenced TCRs. With fresh IL-2 medium, half the medium was replaced on days 3 and 7. Concerning this clonotype itself: The antigen is undetermined.

The sample comprised cultured CD4+ T cells from blood. This clonotype was obtained from a human donor with COVID-19. The chain has TRBV7-2 and TRBJ2-7; 10 bases map to TRBD2. The CDR3 sequence: CASSFLAGAPYEQYF. The CDR3 DNA sequence: TGTGCCAGCAGCTTCCTAGCGGGGGCCCCTTACGAGCAGTACTTC.